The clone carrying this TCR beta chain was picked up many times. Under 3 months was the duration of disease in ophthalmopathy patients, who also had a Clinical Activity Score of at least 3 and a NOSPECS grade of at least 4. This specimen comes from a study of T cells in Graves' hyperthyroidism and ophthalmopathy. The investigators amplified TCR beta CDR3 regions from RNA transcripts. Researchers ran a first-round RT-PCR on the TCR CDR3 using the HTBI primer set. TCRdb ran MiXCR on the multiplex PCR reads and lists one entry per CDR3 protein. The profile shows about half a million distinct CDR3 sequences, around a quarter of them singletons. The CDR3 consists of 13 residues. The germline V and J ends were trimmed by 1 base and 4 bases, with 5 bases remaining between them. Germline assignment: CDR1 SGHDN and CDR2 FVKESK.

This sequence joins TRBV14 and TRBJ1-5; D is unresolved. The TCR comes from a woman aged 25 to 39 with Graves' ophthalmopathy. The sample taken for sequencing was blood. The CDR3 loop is CASSQGENQPQHF. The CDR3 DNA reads TGTGCCAGCAGCCAAGGGGAGAATCAGCCCCAGCATTTT.